Presented here are 21 T cell receptor beta chains from one specimen sequenced in a study of PD-1 blockade in classical Hodgkin lymphoma. Sequenced by immunoSEQ multiplex PCR; TCRdb stores in-frame clones only, minus some. The sample lists tens of thousands of clones, about 89% occurring once. Stated time point: newly diagnosed, previously untreated cHL patient sample. Researchers used magnetic negative selection to pull out pure CD4+ T cells from thawed PBMCs. Sequencing was done on a sample of CD4+ T cells from blood. All receptors derive from a human donor with classical Hodgkin lymphoma.

The V gene is TRBV18, the J gene TRBJ2-1; 11 bases agree with TRBD2. The CDR3 loop spans 16 amino acids. Germline V gene lookup returns CDR1 KGHSH and CDR2 LQKENI. The trim removed 3 bases at V and 1 base at J, leaving 2 bases unmatched. This CDR3 reads CASSPSGRGSYNEQFF. The CDR3 region has the DNA TGTGCCAGCTCACCTAGCGGGAGGGGGTCCTACAATGAGCAGTTCTTC.

The chain joins TRBV2 to TRBJ2-2; 7 nucleotides line up with TRBD1. Germline V lookup: CDR1 SNHLY, CDR2 FYNNEI. The CDR3 consists of 15 residues. With 3 bases clipped from V and 6 bases from J, the junction kept 7 bases outside the gene matches. CDR3 DNA sequence: TGTGCCAGCAGTGAGAGTGGGCAGGGGGCCGGGGAGCTGTTTTTT. This translates into CASSESGQGAGELFF. The full variable domain, completed using reference TRBV2 and TRBJ2-2, is EPEVTQTPSHQVTQMGQEVILRCVPISNHLYFYWYRQILGQKVEFLVSFYNNEISEKSEIFDDQFSVERPDGSNFTLKIRSTKLEDSAMYFCASSESGQGAGELFFGEGSRLTVL.

The chain uses TRBV30 and TRBJ2-3; D not resolved. Trimming pared 0 bases from V and 8 bases from J, leaving 6 bases between. This CDR3 is 11 amino acids long. CDR1 and CDR2 (germline): GTSNPN, SVGIG (reference sequence). In DNA form, the CDR3 reads TGTGCCTGGAGTGTGGGTGGTACGCAGTATTTT. It translates to CAWSVGGTQYF.

This sequence joins TRBV11-2 and TRBJ2-1; TRBD2 agrees at 16 bases. Trimming cost V 4 bases and J 12 bases; bases outside gene matches: 9. This CDR3 spans 16 amino acids. CDR1 and CDR2 (germline): SGHAT, FQNNGV. This CDR3 is CASSSSGTSGRAWQFF. CDR3 bases: TGTGCCAGCAGCTCCAGTGGGACTAGCGGGAGGGCCTGGCAGTTCTTC.

This clone was counted only a few times. The rearrangement joins TRBV7-2 to TRBJ1-2, with TRBD1 matching over 9 bases. J was trimmed by 7 bases and V by 5 bases; bases with no gene match: 8. In germline, CDR1 is SGHTA, CDR2 FQGNSA. The CDR3 is 14 amino acids. Here the CDR3 DNA reads TGTGCCAGCAGCCGCCCGCGGGGACAGGGTGGCTACACCTTC. Translating gives CASSRPRGQGGYTF.

The genes are TRBV6-5 and TRBJ1-4; D possibly corresponds to TRBD1 (6 bases). V was trimmed by 2 bases and J by 8 bases, leaving 18 bases between them. Germline V gives CDR1 MNHEY, CDR2 SVGAGI. The CDR3 totals 16 residues. The DNA of the CDR3 is TGTGCCAGCAGTTACACCGGACAGTGGAAAGGAGAAAAACTGTTTTTT. Translated, it gives CASSYTGQWKGEKLFF.

The table lists this clone with a count of one. This same CDR3 is encoded by further DNA sequences in the sample. The chain carries TRBV7-2 and TRBJ2-7; D not resolved. With 5 bases removed from V and 4 bases from J, the gap between germline ends came to 9 bases. The CDR3 length is 12 residues. Germline V gives CDR1 SGHTA, CDR2 FQGNSA. The CDR3, as DNA: TGTGCCAGCAGCCTTAGCAGTTACGAGCAGTACTTC. Translation gives CASSLSSYEQYF.

This clone was recorded only once. The chain recombines TRBV5-4 with TRBJ2-5, with D uncertain. The V end lost 2 bases, the J end lost 3 bases, and 2 bases lay between the germline ends. The V gene's germline CDR1 is SGHNT and CDR2 YYREEE (reference sequence). CDR3 length equals 11 residues. CDR3 coding DNA: TGTGCCAGCAGCTTTAAAGAGACCCAGTACTTC. Translating it yields CASSFKETQYF.

The chain joins TRBV5-1 to TRBJ2-7, with 9 bases aligning to TRBD1. CDR1 SGHRS and CDR2 YFSETQ come from the germline V gene. The V and J ends lost 3 bases and 1 base, in that order; junction bases with no gene match: 5. This CDR3 is 15 amino acids long. The CDR3: CASSSTQGASYEQYF. As DNA, the CDR3 is TGCGCCAGCAGCTCCACACAGGGGGCGTCCTACGAGCAGTACTTC.

The chain carries TRBV28 and TRBJ2-7, with D possibly being TRBD2 (5 bases). Between the trimmed V and J ends, which lost 5 bases and 6 bases, there was a span of 20 bases. The CDR3 extends over 15 amino acids. Germline values: CDR1 MDHEN, CDR2 SYDVKM. CDR3 nucleotides: TGTGCCAGCAGTCCCCCGCTCGGGAACCGAGGCGAGCAGTACTTC. This gives the protein CASSPPLGNRGEQYF.

The rearrangement uses TRBV11-2 and TRBJ1-5; D is ambiguous. The CDR3 is 14 amino acids. The germline V gene has CDR1 SGHAT and CDR2 FQNNGV. Trimming shortened V by 2 bases and J by 2 bases, and 7 bases separated the two germline ends. The CDR3 DNA follows: TGTGCCAGCAGCTTACAGGTGGGCAATCAGCCCCAGCATTTT. As protein: CASSLQVGNQPQHF.

The chain uses TRBV6-1 and TRBJ2-5, with 9 bases that match TRBD2. CDR3 length equals 12 residues. Per the germline V gene, CDR1 is MNHNS and CDR2 is SASEGT. After removal of 4 bases from V and 12 bases from J, the junction contained 6 bases not matched to a gene. The CDR3 DNA reads TGTGCCAGCAGTGGTTCGCGGGAGGGAGAGTACTTC. It translates to CASSGSREGEYF.

J is TRBJ2-5 and V is TRBV5-4; D remains unclear. In germline, CDR1 is SGHNT, CDR2 YYREEE (reference sequence). The CDR3 contains 13 residues. Trimming took 4 bases from V and 2 from J, leaving 9 bases between them. CDR3 protein: CASSIDLQETQYF. The DNA of the CDR3 is TGTGCCAGCAGCATAGACCTGCAAGAGACCCAGTACTTC.

The chain links TRBV10-3 to TRBJ1-4; 10 nucleotides line up with TRBD1. V dropped 2 bases and J dropped 8; count of bases not matched to a gene: 2. Germline CDR1 reads ENHRY; CDR2 reads SYGVKD. The CDR3 totals 14 residues. CDR3 coding DNA: TGTGCCATCAGTGAGGGGACAGGGGAGGAAAAACTGTTTTTT. Protein product: CAISEGTGEEKLFF.

The genes are TRBV6-5 and TRBJ1-2, with 12 bases fitting TRBD1. This CDR3 is built from 15 residues. Germline loops: CDR1 MNHEY, CDR2 SVGAGI. The ends lost 2 bases at V and 7 bases at J; junction bases unmatched: 5. Here the CDR3 reads CASSYSRDRGPGYTF. CDR3 in DNA: TGTGCCAGCAGTTACAGCAGGGACAGGGGGCCTGGCTACACCTTC.

J is TRBJ2-7 and V is TRBV19; 8 bases match TRBD1. Germline V gene sequence: CDR1 LNHDA, CDR2 SQIVND (reference sequence). The J segment lost 5 bases and the V segment lost 3 bases, leaving 3 bases of the junction unmatched. There are 13 residues in the CDR3. The CDR3 reads CASSIQGAHEQYF. The DNA for the CDR3 is TGTGCCAGTAGTATCCAGGGGGCACACGAGCAGTACTTC. The complete variable domain, with remaining parts taken from reference TRBV19 and TRBJ2-7, reads DGGITQSPKYLFRKEGQNVTLSCEQNLNHDAMYWYRQDPGQGLRLIYYSQIVNDFQKGDIAEGYSVSREKKESFPLTVTSAQKNPTAFYLCASSIQGAHEQYFGPGTRLTVT.

The chain combines TRBV6-5 with TRBJ2-1; D is unresolved. V was pared by 0 bases and J by 3 bases, with 6 bases between. CDR3 size: 14 residues. Germline CDR1 and CDR2: MNHEY and SVGAGI. The CDR3 reads CASSYSTFYNEQFF. In DNA form, the CDR3 reads TGTGCCAGCAGTTACTCCACTTTCTACAATGAGCAGTTCTTC.

The rearrangement uses TRBV4-3 and TRBJ2-3; 11 bases match TRBD2. Trimming removed 4 bases from V and 0 bases from J; junction bases left unmatched: 6. There are 17 residues in the CDR3. Germline values: CDR1 LGHNA, CDR2 YSLEER. CDR3 residues: CASSPLVAGGSTDTQYF. CDR3 sequence (DNA): TGCGCCAGCAGCCCACTGGTAGCGGGAGGGAGCACAGATACGCAGTATTTT.

The count of this clone is one. The rearrangement joins TRBV11-3 to TRBJ2-7; D unclear. The ends were cut back, 3 bases at V and 6 bases at J, with 12 bases in the middle. The V gene's germline CDR1 is SGHNT and CDR2 YENEEA. This CDR3 region has 13 residues. CDR3 protein: CASSFSRLGEQYF. In nucleotides, the CDR3 is TGTGCCAGCAGCTTTTCCAGGTTGGGCGAGCAGTACTTC.

The chain has TRBV9 and TRBJ1-1, with D possibly matching TRBD1 (5 bases). The CDR3 sequence is 13 residues long. Germline lookup yields CDR1 SGDLS and CDR2 YYNGEE. V was cut by 4 bases and J by 2 bases, with 9 bases left in between. The CDR3 region is CASSSDRNTEAFF. The CDR3 DNA reads as TGTGCCAGCAGCAGTGACAGAAACACTGAAGCTTTCTTT.

This sequence joins TRBV4-1 and TRBJ2-1; tentative D call: TRBD2 (6 bases). Trimming stripped 0 bases from V and 9 bases from J, with 15 bases between. CDR1 and CDR2 (germline): MGHRA, YSYEKL. CDR3 length equals 15 residues. CDR3 residues: CASSQDPGVEGEQFF. The CDR3 coding sequence is TGCGCCAGCAGCCAAGACCCGGGAGTTGAGGGTGAGCAGTTCTTC.